Shown below are 28 T cell receptor beta chains from a single sample sequenced in a study of shared clonotypes between healthy human individuals. Sequencing was performed with immunoSEQ multiplex PCR; in TCRdb, only in-frame clones are kept and a portion is missing. The sample lists roughly 1,100,000 clones, roughly 75% occurring once. Source material: memory CD4+ T cells sorted from blood. The subset was: CD45RA-negative fraction. These receptors were collected from a man younger than 35 in good health.

The chain is built from TRBV30 and TRBJ1-4; D is undetermined. V lost 4 bases and J 3 bases, leaving 9 bases between the germline ends. CDR3 length equals 13 residues. Germline CDR1 and CDR2: GTSNPN and SVGIG (reference sequence). The CDR3 sequence: CAWNRNPNEKLFF. CDR3 nucleotide sequence: TGTGCCTGGAACCGGAACCCTAATGAAAAACTGTTTTTT.

Comments on this clone: Since a much larger clone is just one base distant, this may be a read error. This sequence joins TRBV7-2 and TRBJ1-2, with TRBD1 as a possible D gene (6 bases). V was clipped by 5 bases and J by 4 bases, with 11 bases between them. CDR1 SGHTA and CDR2 FQGNSA come from the germline V gene. This CDR3 contains 13 residues. CDR3 residues: CASSPGTLYGYTF. The CDR3 coding sequence is TGTGCCAGCAGCCCCGGGACACTCTATGGCTACACCTTC.

This clone was recorded a few times. V is TRBV7-2 and J is TRBJ2-1; 11 bases align to TRBD1. CDR3 size: 18 residues. Germline trimming cut 5 bases from V and 9 bases from J; bases unmatched to any gene: 18. Germline values: CDR1 SGHTA, CDR2 FQGNSA. In nucleotides, the CDR3 is TGTGCCAGCAGCCCAGCGCCGTCCGGGACAGGGGGAAAAGGTGAGCAGTTCTTC. Translated, it gives CASSPAPSGTGGKGEQFF. Full variable domain (remainder filled in from reference TRBV7-2 and TRBJ2-1): GAGVSQSPSNKVTEKGKDVELRCDPISGHTALYWYRQSLGQGLEFLIYFQGNSAPDKSGLPSDRFSAERTGGSVSTLTIQRTQQEDSAVYLCASSPAPSGTGGKGEQFFGPGTRLTVL.

The genes are TRBV2 and TRBJ2-5, with D possibly being TRBD1 (5 bases). The germline gives CDR1 SNHLY, CDR2 FYNNEI. There are 14 residues in the CDR3. V shed 4 bases and J shed 2 bases, with 11 bases lying between them. CDR3 DNA: TGTGCCAGCAGTGTTGGCAGGGTACAAGAGACCCAGTACTTC. It specifies CASSVGRVQETQYF.

CDR3 bases: TGTGCCAGCAGCTTGGACGGCTACGGAGGCTCACCCCTCCACTTT. This sequence encodes CASSLDGYGGSPLHF. This rearrangement joins TRBV5-4 to TRBJ1-6, with D unresolved. Germline values: CDR1 SGHNT, CDR2 YYREEE (reference sequence). V was clipped by 0 bases and J by 10 bases, with 14 bases between them. CDR3 length: 15 amino acids. Full variable domain (outside the CDR3, taken from reference TRBV5-4 and TRBJ1-6): ETGVTQSPTHLIKTRGQQVTLRCSSQSGHNTVSWYQQALGQGPQFIFQYYREEENGRGNFPPRFSGLQFPNYSSELNVNALELDDSALYLCASSLDGYGGSPLHFGNGTRLTVT.

The V call is TRBV5-1, the J call TRBJ2-3, with D possibly called TRBD1 or TRBD2 (5 bases each). CDR1 is SGHRS and CDR2 is YFSETQ in the germline V gene. Trimming removed 5 bases at V and 4 bases at J, with 17 bases between. CDR3 length equals 15 residues. This chain's CDR3 is CASRGVGLGPDTQYF. CDR3 DNA: TGCGCCAGCAGGGGGGTCGGGCTGGGCCCAGATACGCAGTATTTT.

V is TRBV7-9 and J is TRBJ1-5; tentatively, D is TRBD1 (6 bases). Trimming removed 4 bases from V and 9 bases from J, with 16 bases in between. The length of the CDR3 is 14 residues. CDR1 is SEHNR and CDR2 is FQNEAQ in the germline V gene (reference sequence). CDR3 sequence (DNA): TGTGCCAGCAGCTCTGGGGGGCAGGGCCGGCCCCAGCATTTT. It yields the protein CASSSGGQGRPQHF.

The rearrangement links TRBV4-3 to TRBJ2-1; 10 bases line up with TRBD1. This CDR3 has 14 residues. The ends lost 1 base at V and 7 bases at J; junction bases unmatched: 1. Germline values: CDR1 LGHNA, CDR2 YSLEER. The CDR3 here is CASSQGQGANEQFF. CDR3 coding DNA: TGCGCCAGCAGCCAAGGACAGGGGGCGAATGAGCAGTTCTTC.

This sequence joins TRBV6-6 and TRBJ2-7; 8 positions agree with TRBD2. The V gene end was trimmed by 6 bases and the J gene end by 9 bases; junction bases not matched to a gene: 7. The CDR3 has 12 residues. From germline, CDR1 is MNHNY and CDR2 SVGAGI (reference sequence). This chain's CDR3 is CASSSRTSPQYF. The CDR3 nucleotides read TGTGCCAGCAGCTCCAGGACTAGCCCGCAGTACTTC.

The table lists this clone with a few counts. This chain uses TRBV9 with TRBJ1-2; D is unresolved. The CDR3 has 13 residues. From germline, CDR1 is SGDLS and CDR2 YYNGEE. V was cut by 3 bases and J by 2 bases, with 8 bases left in between. The chain's CDR3 is CASSASANYGYTF. In DNA form, the CDR3 reads TGTGCCAGCAGCGCCTCAGCCAACTATGGCTACACCTTC.

Regarding this clone: The sample holds other DNA sequences that translate to the same CDR3. CDR3 loop: CASSEDRSNQPQHF. CDR3 DNA sequence: TGTGCCAGCAGTGAGGATCGGAGCAATCAGCCCCAGCATTTT. This rearrangement joins TRBV2 to TRBJ1-5, with no clear D. The CDR3 spans 14 residues. Germline V gene lookup returns CDR1 SNHLY and CDR2 FYNNEI. The germline V and J ends were trimmed by 3 bases and 1 base, with 7 bases remaining between them.

The gene calls are TRBV5-6 and TRBJ1-3, with D perhaps matching TRBD1 (5 bases). Germline CDR1 SGHDT, CDR2 YYEEEE. Trimming stripped 1 base from V and 4 bases from J, with 9 bases between. CDR3 length: 14 residues. The CDR3 DNA sequence: TGTGCCAGCAGCTTGTCGGGGCTAGGAAACACCATATATTTT. As protein: CASSLSGLGNTIYF.

This clone has just one count. The chain couples TRBV11-2 to TRBJ2-5; TRBD2 agrees at 11 bases. This CDR3 region has 16 residues. Germline CDR1 is SGHAT and CDR2 is FQNNGV. The V segment lost 5 bases and the J segment 3 bases; nucleotides outside the gene matches: 8. CDR3 bases: TGTGCCAGCAGCCCTCTGACTAGCGGGGAGAAAGAGACCCAGTACTTC. It translates to CASSPLTSGEKETQYF.

This chain joins TRBV19 and TRBJ2-5, with 9 bases aligning to TRBD2. The CDR3 length is 15 residues. Germline CDR1 and CDR2: LNHDA and SQIVND (reference sequence). With 7 bases clipped from V and 4 bases from J, the junction kept 10 bases outside the gene matches. The CDR3 protein is CASKGGRALGETQYF. CDR3 in DNA: TGTGCCAGTAAGGGCGGGAGGGCCCTAGGAGAGACCCAGTACTTC.

The rearrangement links TRBV5-5 to TRBJ2-7; no definite D call. V shed 1 base and J shed 7 bases, with 18 bases lying between them. The germline V gene encodes CDR1 SGHKS and CDR2 YYEKEE (reference sequence). The CDR3 length is 15 residues. CDR3 sequence reads: CASSLTVFASREQYF. The CDR3 nucleotides read TGTGCCAGCAGCTTGACAGTCTTCGCGTCCCGGGAGCAGTACTTC.

The V gene is TRBV7-6, the J gene TRBJ2-7; unclear D gene. This CDR3 contains 13 residues. V dropped 2 bases and J dropped 3 bases, with 8 bases sitting between them. In germline, CDR1 is SGHVS, CDR2 FNYEAQ. The chain's CDR3 is CASSLNRGYEQYF. CDR3 nucleotide sequence: TGTGCCAGCAGCTTAAACAGAGGCTACGAGCAGTACTTC.

In the case of this clone: It may be a read error: a sequence one base away is much more abundant. The chain recombines TRBV6-1 with TRBJ1-1, with D unresolved. From germline, CDR1 is MNHNS and CDR2 SASEGT. The CDR3 has 16 amino acids. The CDR3 region is CASSENLRPGNTETFF. In nucleotides, the CDR3 is TGTGCCAGCAGTGAAAACCTCCGACCGGGGAACACTGAAACTTTCTTT.

This clone has a single count. The rearrangement uses TRBV28 and TRBJ1-4; TRBD1 matches at 9 bases. CDR1 is MDHEN and CDR2 is SYDVKM in the germline V gene. The CDR3 has 15 residues. V lost 6 bases to trimming and J lost 5 bases; unmatched junction nucleotides: 7. The CDR3 here is CASSPSGQGNEKLFF. Here the CDR3 DNA reads TGTGCCAGCAGCCCGTCGGGACAGGGAAATGAAAAACTGTTTTTT.

Concerning this clone itself: Other DNA sequences in this sample translate to the same CDR3. The J gene is TRBJ1-5, the V gene TRBV30, with D tentatively TRBD1 (6 bases). V lost 0 bases and J lost 4, with 10 bases in between. CDR1 is GTSNPN, CDR2 SVGIG, per germline (reference sequence). The CDR3 sequence is 14 residues long. This chain's CDR3 is CAWSVGRGNQPQHF. Written as DNA, the CDR3 is TGTGCCTGGAGTGTAGGCAGGGGTAATCAGCCCCAGCATTTT. Combining the CDR3 with reference TRBV30 and TRBJ1-5 gives the whole variable domain SQTIHQWPATLVQPVGSPLSLECTVEGTSNPNLYWYRQAAGRGLQLLFYSVGIGQISSEVPQNLSASRPQDRQFILSSKKLLLSDSGFYLCAWSVGRGNQPQHFGDGTRLSIL.

The chain uses TRBV4-1 and TRBJ2-1, with unresolved D. The CDR3 runs to 16 residues. V dropped 0 bases and J dropped 0 bases, with 9 bases sitting between them. Germline lookup yields CDR1 MGHRA and CDR2 YSYEKL. CDR3 sequence reads: CASSQDSSLSYNEQFF. The CDR3 nucleotides read TGCGCCAGCAGCCAAGATAGCTCCCTCTCCTACAATGAGCAGTTCTTC.

About this clone: The same CDR3 also results from other DNA sequences found in this sample. The J gene is TRBJ2-2, the V gene TRBV5-8; no clear D gene. The CDR3 sequence is 12 residues long. CDR1 and CDR2 (germline): SGHTS, YDEGEE. V lost 0 bases and J lost 7, with 4 bases in between. The CDR3 nucleotides are TGTGCCAGCAGCTTGGATGGCGGGGAGCTGTTTTTT. Translation gives CASSLDGGELFF.

This clone was seen a few times. The gene calls are TRBV30 and TRBJ2-1; TRBD2 is a possible D gene (5 bases). The V end lost 3 bases, the J end lost 7 bases, and 16 bases lay between the germline ends. The CDR3 totals 14 residues. CDR1 and CDR2 from the germline V gene are GTSNPN and SVGIG (reference sequence). Here the CDR3 DNA reads TGTGCCTGGAGGACGCCGGGATCGATTAATGAGCAGTTCTTC. Translation gives CAWRTPGSINEQFF.

The gene calls are TRBV6-1 and TRBJ1-1, with D possibly TRBD1 on 6 matching bases. This CDR3 contains 14 residues. Germline V gene data show CDR1 as MNHNS and CDR2 as SASEGT. V lost 8 bases and J lost 1, with 14 bases in between. CDR3 in DNA: TGTGCCAGCCCCAAGGGGGGTTGGAACACTGAAGCTTTCTTT. Translation gives CASPKGGWNTEAFF.

This chain connects TRBV18 to TRBJ2-2; D perhaps matches TRBD1 (5 bases). V lost 5 bases and J 5 bases, leaving 15 bases between the germline ends. The CDR3 is 15 residues long. CDR1 is KGHSH, CDR2 LQKENI, per germline. In nucleotides, the CDR3 is TGTGCCAGCTCATCCCCCCAGGGTCAGACCGGGGAGCTGTTTTTT. Protein: CASSSPQGQTGELFF.

This chain joins TRBV6-1 and TRBJ2-3; D assignment may be TRBD1 or TRBD2 (5 bases each). CDR3 size: 15 residues. V was clipped by 7 bases and J by 1 base, with 15 bases between them. CDR1 is MNHNS, CDR2 SASEGT, per germline. CDR3 bases: TGTGCCAGCACATTCGGGGCGCAGGGCACAGATACGCAGTATTTT. This sequence encodes CASTFGAQGTDTQYF.

V and J are TRBV6-1 and TRBJ2-1; D is uncertain. Germline CDR1 and CDR2: MNHNS and SASEGT. CDR3 size: 13 residues. The V end lost 7 bases, the J end lost 9 bases, and 16 bases lay between the germline ends. The CDR3 DNA reads TGTGCCAGCATTCGACCTGACCGAGGTGAGCAGTTCTTC. Amino acid sequence: CASIRPDRGEQFF.

This chain uses TRBV5-6 with TRBJ2-7; TRBD2 is a possible D gene (5 bases). This CDR3 comprises 12 residues. With 5 bases removed from V and 3 bases from J, the gap between germline ends came to 9 bases. In germline, CDR1 is SGHDT, CDR2 YYEEEE. The CDR3: CASSSTSYEQYF. The CDR3 DNA follows: TGTGCCAGCAGTTCCACTAGCTACGAGCAGTACTTC. Together with reference TRBV5-6 and TRBJ2-7, the CDR3 gives the full variable domain: DAGVTQSPTHLIKTRGQQVTLRCSPKSGHDTVSWYQQALGQGPQFIFQYYEEEERQRGNFPDRFSGHQFPNYSSELNVNALLLGDSALYLCASSSTSYEQYFGPGTRLTVT.

The chain has TRBV6-1 and TRBJ1-1, with D tentatively TRBD1 (5 bases). The V end was cut by 2 bases, the J end by 2 bases, with 15 bases between. The CDR3 extends over 16 amino acids. Germline V gene lookup returns CDR1 MNHNS and CDR2 SASEGT. The CDR3 sequence is CASSELIRVGNTEAFF. For the CDR3, the DNA is TGTGCCAGCAGTGAATTGATCAGGGTGGGTAACACTGAAGCTTTCTTT.